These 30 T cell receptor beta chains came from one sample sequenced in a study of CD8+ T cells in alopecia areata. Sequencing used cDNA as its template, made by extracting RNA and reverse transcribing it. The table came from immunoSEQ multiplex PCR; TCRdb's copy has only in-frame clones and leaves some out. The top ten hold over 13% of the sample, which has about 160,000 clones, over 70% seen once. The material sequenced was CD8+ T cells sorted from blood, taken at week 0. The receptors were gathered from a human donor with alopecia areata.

CDR3 coding DNA: TGTGCCAGCAGTTTACAGGGATCTCCCTACGAGCAGTACTTC. This sequence encodes CASSLQGSPYEQYF. The rearrangement uses TRBV27 and TRBJ2-7, with D maybe TRBD1 (5 bases). V was cut by 2 bases and J by 2 bases, with 10 bases left in between. CDR1 is MNHEY and CDR2 is SMNVEV in the germline V gene (reference sequence). The length of the CDR3 is 14 residues.

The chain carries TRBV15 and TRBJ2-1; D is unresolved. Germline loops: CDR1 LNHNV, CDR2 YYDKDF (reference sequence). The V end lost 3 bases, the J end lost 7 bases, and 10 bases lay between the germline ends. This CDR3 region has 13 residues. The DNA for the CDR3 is TGTGCCACCAGCAGGCTGACGGCTAATGAGCAGTTCTTC. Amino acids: CATSRLTANEQFF.

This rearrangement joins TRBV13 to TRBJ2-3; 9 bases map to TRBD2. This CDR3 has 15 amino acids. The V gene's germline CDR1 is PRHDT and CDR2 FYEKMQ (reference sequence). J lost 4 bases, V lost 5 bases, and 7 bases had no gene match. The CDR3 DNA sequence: TGTGCCAGCAGCCTGCGACTAGCGGTGGCAGATACGCAGTATTTT. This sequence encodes CASSLRLAVADTQYF.

This CDR3 reads CASSMTLLRGEQYF. The CDR3 DNA follows: TGTGCCAGTAGTATGACCCTTCTCAGAGGTGAGCAGTACTTC. J is TRBJ2-7 and V is TRBV19; D is undetermined. The V end was cut by 3 bases, the J end by 7 bases, with 16 bases between. CDR1 and CDR2 from the germline V gene are LNHDA and SQIVND (reference sequence). The length of the CDR3 is 14 residues.

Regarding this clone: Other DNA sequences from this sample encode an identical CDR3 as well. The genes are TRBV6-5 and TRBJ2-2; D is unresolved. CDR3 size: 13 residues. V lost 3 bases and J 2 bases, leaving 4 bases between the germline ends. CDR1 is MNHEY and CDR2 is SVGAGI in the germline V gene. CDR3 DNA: TGTGCCAGCAGTTATATAAACACCGGGGAGCTGTTTTTT. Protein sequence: CASSYINTGELFF.

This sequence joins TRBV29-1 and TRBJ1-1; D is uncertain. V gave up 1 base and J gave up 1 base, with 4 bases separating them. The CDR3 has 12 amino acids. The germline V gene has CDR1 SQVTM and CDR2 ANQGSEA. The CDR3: CSVEGENTEAFF. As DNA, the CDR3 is TGCAGCGTTGAAGGAGAGAACACTGAAGCTTTCTTT.

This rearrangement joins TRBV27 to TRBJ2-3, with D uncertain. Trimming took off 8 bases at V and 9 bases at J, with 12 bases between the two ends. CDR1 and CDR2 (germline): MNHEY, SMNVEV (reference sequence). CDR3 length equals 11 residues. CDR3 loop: CASATLRTQYF. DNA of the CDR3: TGTGCCAGCGCTACCCTACGAACGCAGTATTTT.

CDR3 sequence reads: CSALSNGELFF. CDR3 DNA: TGCAGCGCACTTAGCAACGGGGAGCTGTTTTTT. The V call is TRBV20-1, the J call TRBJ2-2; D gene unclear. The CDR3 length is 11 residues. Germline V gene lookup returns CDR1 DFQATT and CDR2 SNEGSKA (reference sequence).

Here the CDR3 reads CASSDYEQYF. As DNA, the CDR3 is TGTGCCAGCAGTGACTACGAGCAGTACTTC. The chain links TRBV25-1 to TRBJ2-7; D remains ambiguous. CDR1 MGHDK and CDR2 SYGVNS come from the germline V gene. The CDR3 sequence is 10 residues long. Between the trimmed V and J ends, which lost 3 bases and 3 bases, there was a span of 0 bases.

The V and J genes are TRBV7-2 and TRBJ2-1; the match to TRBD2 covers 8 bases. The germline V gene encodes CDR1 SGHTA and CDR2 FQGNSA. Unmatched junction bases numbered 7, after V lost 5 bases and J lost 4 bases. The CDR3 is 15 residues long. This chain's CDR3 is CASSLRTSRYNEQFF. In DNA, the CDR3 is TGTGCCAGCAGCCTCAGGACTAGCAGGTACAATGAGCAGTTCTTC.

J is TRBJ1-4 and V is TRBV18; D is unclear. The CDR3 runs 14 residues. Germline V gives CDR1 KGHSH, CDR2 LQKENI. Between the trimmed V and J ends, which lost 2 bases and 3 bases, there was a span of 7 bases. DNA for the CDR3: TGTGCCAGCTCACCAAGTTCGTCTAATGAAAAACTGTTTTTT. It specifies CASSPSSSNEKLFF.

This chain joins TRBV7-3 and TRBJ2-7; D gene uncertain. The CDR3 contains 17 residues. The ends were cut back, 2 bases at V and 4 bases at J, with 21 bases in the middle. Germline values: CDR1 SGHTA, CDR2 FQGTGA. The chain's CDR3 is CASSLESRVGREYEQYF. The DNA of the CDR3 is TGTGCCAGCAGCTTAGAGAGCCGGGTAGGCCGTGAGTACGAGCAGTACTTC.

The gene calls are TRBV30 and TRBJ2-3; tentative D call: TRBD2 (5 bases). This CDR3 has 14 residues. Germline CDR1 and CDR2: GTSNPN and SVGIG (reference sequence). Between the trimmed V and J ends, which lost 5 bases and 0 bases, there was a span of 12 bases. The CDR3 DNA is TGTGCCTGGGAGGGCGTCTCTAGCACAGATACGCAGTATTTT. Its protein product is CAWEGVSSTDTQYF.

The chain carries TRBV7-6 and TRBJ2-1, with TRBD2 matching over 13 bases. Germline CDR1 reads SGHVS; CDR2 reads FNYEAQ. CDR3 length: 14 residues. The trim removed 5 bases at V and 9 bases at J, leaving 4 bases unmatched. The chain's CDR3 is CASSPGLAGAEQFF. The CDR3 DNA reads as TGTGCCAGCAGCCCTGGACTAGCGGGAGCTGAGCAGTTCTTC.

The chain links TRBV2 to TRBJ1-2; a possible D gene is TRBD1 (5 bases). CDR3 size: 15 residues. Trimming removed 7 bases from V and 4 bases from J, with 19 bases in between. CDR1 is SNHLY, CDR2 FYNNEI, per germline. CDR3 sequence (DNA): TGTGCCAGCACCCCACCGGGTCCTGGGGGCTATGGCTACACCTTC. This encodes CASTPPGPGGYGYTF.

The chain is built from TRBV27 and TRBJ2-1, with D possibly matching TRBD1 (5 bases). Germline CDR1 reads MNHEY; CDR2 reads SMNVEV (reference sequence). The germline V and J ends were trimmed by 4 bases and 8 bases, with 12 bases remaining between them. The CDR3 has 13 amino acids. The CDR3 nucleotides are TGTGCCAGCAGTTCAGGGCTTGGGGATGAGCAGTTCTTC. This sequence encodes CASSSGLGDEQFF.

CDR3 bases: TGTGCCAGCAGCGTAGGACAGGCGGTCAACAATGAGCAGTTCTTC. Its translation: CASSVGQAVNNEQFF. This sequence joins TRBV9 and TRBJ2-1, with D tentatively TRBD1 (6 bases). Deletions cut 0 bases from V and 5 bases from J, with 12 bases between. The CDR3 has 15 residues. Germline CDR1 reads SGDLS; CDR2 reads YYNGEE. Together with reference TRBV9 and TRBJ2-1, the CDR3 gives the full variable domain: DSGVTQTPKHLITATGQRVTLRCSPRSGDLSVYWYQQSLDQGLQFLIQYYNGEERAKGNILERFSAQQFPDLHSELNLSSLELGDSALYFCASSVGQAVNNEQFFGPGTRLTVL.

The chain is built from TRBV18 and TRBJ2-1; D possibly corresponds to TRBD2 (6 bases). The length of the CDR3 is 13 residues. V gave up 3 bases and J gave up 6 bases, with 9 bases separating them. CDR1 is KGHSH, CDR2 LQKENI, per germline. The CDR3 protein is CASSPGLINEQFF. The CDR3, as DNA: TGTGCCAGCTCACCGGGACTCATCAATGAGCAGTTCTTC.

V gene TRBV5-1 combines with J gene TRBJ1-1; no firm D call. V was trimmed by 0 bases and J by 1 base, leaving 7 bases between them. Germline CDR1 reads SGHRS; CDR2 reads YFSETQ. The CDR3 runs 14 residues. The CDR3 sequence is CASSLGRGNTEAFF. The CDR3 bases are TGCGCCAGCAGCTTGGGACGGGGGAACACTGAAGCTTTCTTT.

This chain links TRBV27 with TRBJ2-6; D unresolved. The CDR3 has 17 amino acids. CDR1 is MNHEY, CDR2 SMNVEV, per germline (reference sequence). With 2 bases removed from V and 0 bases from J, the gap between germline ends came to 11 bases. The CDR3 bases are TGTGCCAGCAGTTTAACCTCCATCTACTCTGGGGCCAACGTCCTGACTTTC. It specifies CASSLTSIYSGANVLTF. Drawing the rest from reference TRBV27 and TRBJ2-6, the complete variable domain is EAQVTQNPRYLITVTGKKLTVTCSQNMNHEYMSWYRQDPGLGLRQIYYSMNVEVTDKGDVPEGYKVSRKEKRNFPLILESPSPNQTSLYFCASSLTSIYSGANVLTFGAGSRLTVL.

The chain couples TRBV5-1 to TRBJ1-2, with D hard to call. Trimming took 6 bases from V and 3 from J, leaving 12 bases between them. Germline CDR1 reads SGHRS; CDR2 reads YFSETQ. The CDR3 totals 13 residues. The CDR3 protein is CASTRGSYYGYTF. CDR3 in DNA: TGCGCCAGCACTCGCGGGTCTTACTATGGCTACACCTTC.

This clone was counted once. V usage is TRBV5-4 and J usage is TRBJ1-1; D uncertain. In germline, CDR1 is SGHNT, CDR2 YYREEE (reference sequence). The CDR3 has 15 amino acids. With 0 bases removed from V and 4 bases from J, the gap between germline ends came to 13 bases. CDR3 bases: TGTGCCAGCAGCTTGGGGCTGGGTGGCGGCACTGAAGCTTTCTTT. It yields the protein CASSLGLGGGTEAFF.

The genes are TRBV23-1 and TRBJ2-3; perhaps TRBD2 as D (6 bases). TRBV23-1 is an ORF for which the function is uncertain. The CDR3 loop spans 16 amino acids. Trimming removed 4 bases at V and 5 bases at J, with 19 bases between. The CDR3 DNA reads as TGCGCCAGCAGTCTTGGCGGGACCCAGGCGGGAGATACGCAGTATTTT. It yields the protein CASSLGGTQAGDTQYF.

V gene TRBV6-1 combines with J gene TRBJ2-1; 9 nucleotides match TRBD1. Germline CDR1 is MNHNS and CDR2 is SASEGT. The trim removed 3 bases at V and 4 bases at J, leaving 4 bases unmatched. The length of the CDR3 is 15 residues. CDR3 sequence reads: CASSDRDRVYNEQFF. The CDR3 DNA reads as TGTGCCAGCAGTGACCGGGACAGGGTATACAATGAGCAGTTCTTC.

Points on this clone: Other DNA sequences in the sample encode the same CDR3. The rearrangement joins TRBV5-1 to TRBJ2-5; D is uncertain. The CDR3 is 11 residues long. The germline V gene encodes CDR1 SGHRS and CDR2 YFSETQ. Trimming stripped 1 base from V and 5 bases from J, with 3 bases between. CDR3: CASSLRETQYF. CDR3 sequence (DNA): TGCGCCAGCAGCTTGCGGGAGACCCAGTACTTC.

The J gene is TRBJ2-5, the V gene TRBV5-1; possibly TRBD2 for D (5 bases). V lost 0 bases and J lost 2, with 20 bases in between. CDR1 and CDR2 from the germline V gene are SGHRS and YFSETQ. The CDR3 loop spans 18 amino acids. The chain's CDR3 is CASSLVISGKAPQETQYF. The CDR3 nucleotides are TGCGCCAGCAGCTTGGTCATAAGCGGAAAGGCACCTCAAGAGACCCAGTACTTC. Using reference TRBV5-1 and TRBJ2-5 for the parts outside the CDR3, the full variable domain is KAGVTQTPRYLIKTRGQQVTLSCSPISGHRSVSWYQQTPGQGLQFLFEYFSETQRNKGNFPGRFSGRQFSNSRSEMNVSTLELGDSALYLCASSLVISGKAPQETQYFGPGTRLLVL.

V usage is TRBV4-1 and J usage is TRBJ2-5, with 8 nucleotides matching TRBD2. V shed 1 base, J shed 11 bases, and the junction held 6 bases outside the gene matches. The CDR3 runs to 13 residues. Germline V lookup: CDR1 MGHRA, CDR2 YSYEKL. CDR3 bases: TGCGCCAGCAGCCAAGGACTAGCGAGGGAGCAGTACTTC. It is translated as CASSQGLAREQYF.

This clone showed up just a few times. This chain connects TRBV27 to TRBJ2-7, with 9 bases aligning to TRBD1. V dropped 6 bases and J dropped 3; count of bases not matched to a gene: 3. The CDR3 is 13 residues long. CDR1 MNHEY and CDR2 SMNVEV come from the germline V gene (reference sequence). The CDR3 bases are TGTGCCAGCAGCCAGGGACAGGGCTACGAGCAGTACTTC. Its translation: CASSQGQGYEQYF.

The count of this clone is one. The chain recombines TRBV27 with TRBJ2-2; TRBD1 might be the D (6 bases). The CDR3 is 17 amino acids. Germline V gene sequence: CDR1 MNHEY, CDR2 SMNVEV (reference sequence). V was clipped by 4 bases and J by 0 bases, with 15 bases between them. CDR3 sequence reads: CASSSSAGTPNTGELFF. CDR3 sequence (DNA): TGTGCCAGCAGTTCATCGGCCGGGACACCGAACACCGGGGAGCTGTTTTTT.

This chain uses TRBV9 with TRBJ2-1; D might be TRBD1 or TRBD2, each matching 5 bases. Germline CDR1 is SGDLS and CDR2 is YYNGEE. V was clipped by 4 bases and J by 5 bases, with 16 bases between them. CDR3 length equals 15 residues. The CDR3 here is CASSPRGASNNEQFF. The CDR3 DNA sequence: TGTGCCAGCAGCCCCCGAGGGGCTAGCAACAATGAGCAGTTCTTC.